These T cell receptor beta chains were read from a single sample in a study of T cells in Graves' hyperthyroidism and ophthalmopathy. One entry per CDR3 protein results from TCRdb running MiXCR on the multiplex PCR reads. The data contain approximately 420,000 distinct CDR3 sequences, roughly 15% of them singletons. The sequenced sample was blood. The receptors were sampled from a woman between 18 and 30 years old with Graves' hyperthyroidism. The CDR3 runs from the conserved cysteine through the conserved F or W. Fields, in order: V gene, D gene, J gene, clone size, CDR3 DNA, CDR3 protein. A D gene is named only where the DNA matches it firmly. Clone size is shown for a subset of rows, as once, few, many or a class of expanded clone.

V gene: TRBV19
D gene: TRBD2
J gene: TRBJ2-3
clone size: -
CDR3 DNA: TGTGCCAGTAGTATAGAGGAAATAGCGGGAGGGGGAGGGTGGACAGATACGCAGTATTTT
CDR3 protein: CASSIEEIAGGGGWTDTQYF

V gene: TRBV11-1
D gene: TRBD2
J gene: TRBJ2-1
clone size: few
CDR3 DNA: TGTGCCAGCAGGGAGGGACTAGCGGGAGAAAGTGAGCAGTTCTTC
CDR3 protein: CASREGLAGESEQFF

V gene: TRBV7-6
D gene: -
J gene: TRBJ2-7
clone size: many
CDR3 DNA: TGTGCCAGCTCCGTCGAGGGGGGGGCGGGTGAGCAGTACTTC
CDR3 protein: CASSVEGGAGEQYF

V gene: TRBV28
D gene: -
J gene: TRBJ1-1
clone size: many
CDR3 DNA: TGTGCCAGCAGTTCCCGTGGAGCTTTCTTT
CDR3 protein: CASSSRGAFF

V gene: TRBV9
D gene: -
J gene: TRBJ2-2
clone size: few
CDR3 DNA: TGTGCCAGCTCCCCTGTGCTCGGAAACACCGGGGAGCTGTTTTTT
CDR3 protein: CASSPVLGNTGELFF

V gene: TRBV7-9
D gene: TRBD1
J gene: TRBJ2-1
clone size: -
CDR3 DNA: TGTGCCAGCAGCACCCTCGGACAGGGGCTTGAGCAGTTCTTC
CDR3 protein: CASSTLGQGLEQFF

V gene: TRBV5-6
D gene: TRBD1
J gene: TRBJ1-4
clone size: -
CDR3 DNA: TGTGCCAGCAGCTTGGGTAGACAGGGGTCTTCGGAAAAACTGTTTTTT
CDR3 protein: CASSLGRQGSSEKLFF

V gene: TRBV12-5
D gene: -
J gene: TRBJ2-5
clone size: many
CDR3 DNA: TGTGCTAGTTGGGGTCCCCAAGAGACCCAGTACTTC
CDR3 protein: CASWGPQETQYF

V gene: TRBV4-1
D gene: -
J gene: TRBJ2-7
clone size: -
CDR3 DNA: TGCGCCAGCAGCCAGGGTGAGGGACGGTGGCCCTACAAGCAGTACTTC
CDR3 protein: CASSQGEGRWPYKQYF

V gene: TRBV30
D gene: -
J gene: TRBJ2-1
clone size: many
CDR3 DNA: TGTGCCTGGAGTTTCTCGGCCGGACGTGGTGAGCAGTTCTTC
CDR3 protein: CAWSFSAGRGEQFF

V gene: TRBV27
D gene: -
J gene: TRBJ2-7
clone size: -
CDR3 DNA: TGTGCCAGCAGACCGGGCCCGCCCCTACACGGCGAGCAGTACTTC
CDR3 protein: CASRPGPPLHGEQYF

V gene: TRBV11-1
D gene: -
J gene: TRBJ2-1
clone size: many
CDR3 DNA: TGTGCCAGCAGCTTAGCCGGCGGATCGTTCAGCTCCTACAATGAGCAGTTCTTC
CDR3 protein: CASSLAGGSFSSYNEQFF

V gene: TRBV30
D gene: -
J gene: TRBJ1-4
clone size: many
CDR3 DNA: TGTGCCTGGAGTTCAGGGGAAACAACTAATGAAAAACTGTTTTTT
CDR3 protein: CAWSSGETTNEKLFF

V gene: TRBV20-1
D gene: -
J gene: TRBJ1-3
clone size: -
CDR3 DNA: TGCAGTGCTCCCTCGGGAGCTCTCTCTGGAAACACCATATATTTT
CDR3 protein: CSAPSGALSGNTIYF

V gene: TRBV5-1
D gene: TRBD2
J gene: TRBJ2-1
clone size: many
CDR3 DNA: TGCGCCAGCAGCTTGGGGACTAGCGGGAGGGCCAATGATGAGCAGTTCTTC
CDR3 protein: CASSLGTSGRANDEQFF

V gene: TRBV18
D gene: -
J gene: TRBJ1-1
clone size: few
CDR3 DNA: TGTGCCAGCTCACCACCAGGGGTGTGGGGAAACATGAACACTGAAGCTTTCTTT
CDR3 protein: CASSPPGVWGNMNTEAFF

V gene: TRBV2
D gene: -
J gene: TRBJ2-1
clone size: many
CDR3 DNA: TGTGCCAGCAGTGAAGTAGCCCTGGGGCCCAATGAGCAGTTCTTC
CDR3 protein: CASSEVALGPNEQFF

V gene: TRBV5-1
D gene: TRBD1
J gene: TRBJ1-2
clone size: -
CDR3 DNA: TGCGCCAGCAGCTTGGGTGGACAGGGGGCTGCTGGCTATGGCTACACCTTC
CDR3 protein: CASSLGGQGAAGYGYTF

V gene: TRBV9
D gene: -
J gene: TRBJ2-6
clone size: -
CDR3 DNA: TGTGCCAGCAGCTTCCTTGAGTCTGGGGCCAACGTCCTGACTTTC
CDR3 protein: CASSFLESGANVLTF

V gene: TRBV5-1
D gene: TRBD1
J gene: TRBJ2-7
clone size: many
CDR3 DNA: TGCGCCAGCAGCTCCAGGACAGGGGTCCACGAGCAGTACTTC
CDR3 protein: CASSSRTGVHEQYF

V gene: TRBV5-5
D gene: -
J gene: TRBJ1-1
clone size: many
CDR3 DNA: TGTGCCAGCATCTTAATGGGACAGAACACTGAAGCTTTCTTT
CDR3 protein: CASILMGQNTEAFF

V gene: TRBV6-1
D gene: TRBD1
J gene: TRBJ2-1
clone size: few
CDR3 DNA: TGTGCCAGCAGACATCCTGTAGGGGGACAGGGCTCATACAATGAGCAGTTCTTC
CDR3 protein: CASRHPVGGQGSYNEQFF

V gene: TRBV30
D gene: -
J gene: TRBJ2-7
clone size: many
CDR3 DNA: TGTGCCTGGAGTGTATTCTCCTACGAGCAGTACTTC
CDR3 protein: CAWSVFSYEQYF

V gene: TRBV12-3/TRBV12-4
D gene: -
J gene: TRBJ1-1
clone size: many
CDR3 DNA: TGTGCCAGCAGTTCCTCAAGACGGATCACTGAAGCTTTCTTT
CDR3 protein: CASSSSRRITEAFF

V gene: TRBV20-1
D gene: -
J gene: TRBJ2-1
clone size: many
CDR3 DNA: TGCAGTGCTAGAGAATGGCACAATGAGCAGTTCTTC
CDR3 protein: CSAREWHNEQFF

V gene: TRBV5-1
D gene: TRBD1
J gene: TRBJ2-3
clone size: few
CDR3 DNA: TGCGCCAGCAGCTTGGGCGCGAGGGGGCGAGATACGCAGTATTTT
CDR3 protein: CASSLGARGRDTQYF

V gene: TRBV7-8
D gene: TRBD1
J gene: TRBJ1-3
clone size: -
CDR3 DNA: TGTGCCAGCAGCTTTTATACGGGAGCAGGGGGAGGTGGAAACACCATATATTTT
CDR3 protein: CASSFYTGAGGGGNTIYF

V gene: TRBV12-3/TRBV12-4
D gene: TRBD2
J gene: TRBJ2-1
clone size: many
CDR3 DNA: TGTGCCAGCAGTTTTCCTAGCGGCCCCTACAATGAGCAGTTCTTC
CDR3 protein: CASSFPSGPYNEQFF

V gene: TRBV5-6
D gene: -
J gene: TRBJ2-1
clone size: many
CDR3 DNA: TGTGCCAGCAGCTCAGGGGGAGGGGGCTACAATGAGCAGTTCTTC
CDR3 protein: CASSSGGGGYNEQFF

V gene: TRBV20-1
D gene: TRBD2
J gene: TRBJ2-1
clone size: few
CDR3 DNA: TGCAGTGCTAGGGAACGACTAGCGGGAGGCTACAATGAGCAGTTCTTC
CDR3 protein: CSARERLAGGYNEQFF

V gene: TRBV12-3/TRBV12-4
D gene: TRBD1
J gene: TRBJ2-1
clone size: many
CDR3 DNA: TGTGCCAGCAGGCCCGGGACAGTCAACTACAATGAGCAGTTCTTC
CDR3 protein: CASRPGTVNYNEQFF

V gene: TRBV6-2/TRBV6-3
D gene: -
J gene: TRBJ2-7
clone size: many
CDR3 DNA: TGTGCCAGCAGTCAAACCCGTACCAGCCGATCCTACGAGCAGTACTTC
CDR3 protein: CASSQTRTSRSYEQYF

V gene: TRBV18
D gene: TRBD2
J gene: TRBJ2-1
clone size: -
CDR3 DNA: TGTGCCAGCTCACTTACAATAGCGGGAGGAGCCTACAATGAGCAGTTCTTC
CDR3 protein: CASSLTIAGGAYNEQFF

V gene: TRBV12-3/TRBV12-4
D gene: -
J gene: TRBJ1-5
clone size: many
CDR3 DNA: TGTGCCAGCAGTTTAGGAGGAGTTATTAGCAATCAGCCCCAGCATTTT
CDR3 protein: CASSLGGVISNQPQHF

V gene: TRBV20-1
D gene: -
J gene: TRBJ1-5
clone size: many
CDR3 DNA: TGCAGTGCTGTTCCCGCAGGGAGGGTTAGGAGCAATCAGCCCCAGCATTTT
CDR3 protein: CSAVPAGRVRSNQPQHF

V gene: TRBV10-1
D gene: TRBD2
J gene: TRBJ2-7
clone size: -
CDR3 DNA: TGCGCCAGCAATCCGGGACTAAACAAAGAGCAGTACTTC
CDR3 protein: CASNPGLNKEQYF

V gene: TRBV29-1
D gene: -
J gene: TRBJ2-3
clone size: few
CDR3 DNA: TGCAGCGTTGAGGCGTTCACAGATACGCAGTATTTT
CDR3 protein: CSVEAFTDTQYF

V gene: TRBV28
D gene: TRBD1
J gene: TRBJ2-1
clone size: -
CDR3 DNA: TGTGCCAGCAGGGTAAGGGGGCCGTACAATGAGCAGTTCTTC
CDR3 protein: CASRVRGPYNEQFF

V gene: TRBV30
D gene: TRBD2
J gene: TRBJ2-2
clone size: many
CDR3 DNA: TGTGCCTGGACTGGACTAGCGGGCTCGAACACCGGGGAGCTGTTTTTT
CDR3 protein: CAWTGLAGSNTGELFF

V gene: TRBV3-1
D gene: TRBD1
J gene: TRBJ1-1
clone size: few
CDR3 DNA: TGTGCCAGCAGCAACCCGACAGGGACTGAAGCTTTCTTT
CDR3 protein: CASSNPTGTEAFF

V gene: TRBV24-1
D gene: -
J gene: TRBJ1-2
clone size: many
CDR3 DNA: TGTGCCACCAGTGAAAGAGGGGCGTATGGCTACACCTTC
CDR3 protein: CATSERGAYGYTF

V gene: TRBV11-1
D gene: -
J gene: TRBJ2-1
clone size: many
CDR3 DNA: TGTGCCAGCAGTTATGGGCGGGGTGAGCAGTTCTTC
CDR3 protein: CASSYGRGEQFF

V gene: TRBV6-1
D gene: -
J gene: TRBJ1-4
clone size: -
CDR3 DNA: TGTGCCAGCAGTGAAGGGGGTGCGCGAGGTGAAAAACTGTTTTTT
CDR3 protein: CASSEGGARGEKLFF